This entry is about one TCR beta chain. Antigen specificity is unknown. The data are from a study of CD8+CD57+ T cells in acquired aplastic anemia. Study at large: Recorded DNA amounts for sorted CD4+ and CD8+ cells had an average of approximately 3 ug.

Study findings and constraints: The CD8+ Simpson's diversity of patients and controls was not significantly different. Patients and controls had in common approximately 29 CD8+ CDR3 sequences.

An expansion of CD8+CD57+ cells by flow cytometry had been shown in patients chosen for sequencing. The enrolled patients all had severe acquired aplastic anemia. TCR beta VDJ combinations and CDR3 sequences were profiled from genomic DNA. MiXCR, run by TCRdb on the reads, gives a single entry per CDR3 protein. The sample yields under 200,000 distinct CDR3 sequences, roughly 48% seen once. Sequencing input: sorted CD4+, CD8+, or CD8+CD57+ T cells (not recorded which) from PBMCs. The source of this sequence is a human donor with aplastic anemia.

CDR3 sequence: CASRYTGPWAGELFF. The CDR3 nucleotides are TGTGCCAGCAGGTATACAGGGCCCTGGGCTGGAGAGCTGTTTTTT. The chain is built from TRBV2 and TRBJ2-2, with a weak D call TRBD1 (6 bases). Germline assignment: CDR1 SNHLY and CDR2 FYNNEI. The V end lost 6 bases, the J end lost 11 bases, and 22 bases lay between the germline ends. The CDR3 extends over 15 amino acids.